This T cell receptor beta chain derives from a study of blood T cell repertoires in COVID-19 (dated by TCRdb to 2018 to 2020). Study-level background: Samples from collaborators originated in the United States, Italy and Spain and spanned both the acute and convalescent phases of COVID-19. A de-identified subject ID, COVID-19 status, age in years and sex were almost always included in the sample metadata. The material from the prospective study consisted of cDNA or gDNA derived from T cells, B-cell-depleted T cells, or PBMCs. The repertoires were released in a freely available public database meant as a resource for research on the immune response to SARS-CoV-2. Subjects who had been exposed to COVID-19, were actively infected with it, or had recovered from it provided the deeply sampled blood TCRbeta repertoires that made up the dataset. Samples came from the ongoing ImmuneRACE study (first 160 participants) plus 1,254 subjects from 6 global collaborators. Where available, HLA class I and class II types were obtained from metadata supplied by the sample provider rather than from assay-based typing. Results the study describes overall, beyond this receptor: The amount of clinical and demographic metadata varied by source and participant and was provided uncurated.

Each collaborating institution followed its own protocols to collect whole blood in K2EDTA tubes. For TCRbeta analysis, collaborators shipped samples in one of three forms: frozen whole blood, isolated PBMCs, or DNA extracted from either of those sample types. On this clone: No antigen is known for it. Base quality data are lacking; no much larger clone is found one base away.

Based on the germline V gene, the CDR1 and CDR2 sequences are SGHNT and YENEEA. From the cysteine up to the phenylalanine, the CDR3 has a length of 13 residues. This entry keeps only the CDR3 DNA: 39 bases, framed from base 1. V is reduced by 3 bases and J by 0 bases, leaving a spacing of 5 bases between them. TCRbeta CDR3 regions were amplified from genomic DNA using the immunoSEQ Assay, a bias-controlled multiplex PCR. The authors processed their data as follows. Nucleated cell counts per sample were estimated from amplification of reference gene primers within the assay. To quantify the absolute abundance of each unique TCRbeta CDR3 rearrangement, sequence reads were collapsed and filtered. For each sample, productive Simpson clonality was calculated as the square root of Simpson's diversity index across productive rearrangements. TCRdb obtained this table from immuneACCESS and retained in-frame rearrangements with V and J assigned. These tables miss some clones; where compared with another copy, unresolved V genes account for less than half of the shortfall, and the remainder is unexplained. V and J calls and clone size follow that table, whereas D and trimming were derived from the DNA. The table for this sample lists about 75,000 clones; roughly nine tenths of them were counted only once. Clones ranked in the top ten supply about 2.5% of the sample.

Recombination joined TRBV11-3 with TRBJ1-1, with no D gene named confidently. Source material: peripheral blood. The receptor was derived from a human donor in a cohort sampled during active COVID-19. The sequenced DNA is TGTGCCAGCAGCTTTACTTTGAACACTGAAGCTTTCTTT. The translation is CASSFTLNTEAFF.